The 17 T cell receptor beta chains given below trace back to one sample, sequenced in a study of blood T cell repertoires in COVID-19. The data were produced by immunoSEQ multiplex PCR, yet TCRdb's version contains in-frame clones alone and is incomplete. The sample holds fewer than 80,000 clones, roughly four fifths seen once. The specimen sequenced was peripheral blood. The origin of the receptors is a human donor in a cohort sampled during active COVID-19.

The chain employs TRBV6-6 and TRBJ1-1; the D gene is possibly TRBD1 (5 bases). The CDR3 extends over 14 amino acids. Trimming shortened V by 8 bases and J by 6 bases, and 19 bases separated the two germline ends. CDR1 and CDR2 from the germline V gene are MNHNY and SVGAGI (reference sequence). The CDR3 sequence: CASAYRSWGSEAFF. The CDR3 DNA is TGTGCCAGCGCCTACCGATCGTGGGGCTCTGAAGCTTTCTTT.

The chain joins TRBV7-7 to TRBJ2-5; 7 bases agree with TRBD2. The CDR3 totals 16 residues. Germline assignment: CDR1 SSHAT and CDR2 FNYEAQ (reference sequence). V shed 4 bases, J shed 4 bases, and the junction held 12 bases outside the gene matches. In nucleotides, the CDR3 is TGTGCCAGCAGCTACCGTGCGGGTCGCGGGGGAGAGACCCAGTACTTC. Protein sequence: CASSYRAGRGGETQYF.

The chain uses TRBV28 and TRBJ1-3, with 7 bases that match TRBD1. This CDR3 has 12 amino acids. Germline V lookup: CDR1 MDHEN, CDR2 SYDVKM. V was pared by 5 bases and J by 9 bases, with 4 bases of the junction left unmatched. CDR3 amino acids: CASSTGVGTIYF. The CDR3 nucleotides read TGTGCCAGCAGTACAGGGGTCGGCACCATATATTTT.

V is TRBV3-1 (or the pseudogene TRBV3-2) and J is TRBJ2-3, with TRBD2 as a possible D gene (5 bases). V lost 5 bases, J lost 8 bases, and 17 bases lay in between. The CDR3 loop spans 14 amino acids. Germline loops: CDR1 LGHDT, CDR2 YNNKEL (reference sequence). CDR3 amino acids: CASSSDRTAPTQYF. The CDR3 DNA sequence: TGTGCCAGCAGCTCAGATCGGACTGCACCTACGCAGTATTTT.

This clone was found once. This chain connects TRBV6-5 to TRBJ1-2; D may be TRBD1 (6 bases). CDR3 length equals 14 residues. V lost 2 bases and J lost 5, with 12 bases in between. Germline V gene lookup returns CDR1 MNHEY and CDR2 SVGAGI. The CDR3 loop is CASSYRPGEYGYTF. The CDR3 DNA reads as TGTGCCAGCAGTTACAGACCAGGGGAATATGGCTACACCTTC.

The rearrangement links TRBV9 to TRBJ1-1; tentative D call: TRBD1 (6 bases). The V and J ends lost 2 bases and 4 bases respectively, with 12 bases between them. The V gene's germline CDR1 is SGDLS and CDR2 YYNGEE. The CDR3 has 14 residues. DNA for the CDR3: TGTGCCAGCAGCGTGACAGGCGACCTCACTGAAGCTTTCTTT. As protein: CASSVTGDLTEAFF.

The chain has TRBV6-2 or TRBV6-3 and TRBJ1-1, with TRBD1 as a possible D gene (5 bases). Germline CDR1 reads MNHEY; CDR2 reads SVGEGT. The CDR3 runs 16 residues. Deletions cut 5 bases from V and 4 bases from J, with 20 bases between. CDR3 sequence reads: CASSKGYQVSSTEAFF. CDR3 in DNA: TGTGCCAGCAGTAAGGGGTACCAGGTCTCCAGCACTGAAGCTTTCTTT.

The gene calls are TRBV11-1 and TRBJ2-1; D is possibly TRBD2 (5 bases). V was pared by 1 base and J by 4 bases, with 14 bases between. The germline V gene has CDR1 SGHAT and CDR2 FQDESV (reference sequence). The CDR3 is made up of 16 amino acids. CDR3: CASSLGSGNSYNEQFF. For the CDR3, the DNA is TGTGCCAGCAGCTTAGGCTCGGGAAACTCTTACAATGAGCAGTTCTTC.

V usage is TRBV28 and J usage is TRBJ2-1; no clear D gene. CDR3 length equals 11 residues. V was cut by 3 bases and J by 9 bases, with 6 bases left in between. Germline-derived CDR1 and CDR2 are MDHEN and SYDVKM. The DNA of the CDR3 is TGTGCCAGCAGTTTGTCCTCTGAGCAGTTCTTC. Protein: CASSLSSEQFF.

The CDR3, as DNA: TGTGCCACCAGTGACCCCGCAGGGGGGAATGAGCAGTTCTTC. It yields the protein CATSDPAGGNEQFF. This chain joins TRBV24-1 and TRBJ2-1; weak D call: TRBD1 (7 bases). V lost 4 bases, J lost 7 bases, and 13 bases lay in between. The CDR3 loop spans 14 amino acids. CDR1 and CDR2 (germline): KGHDR, SFDVKD.

This clone was seen repeatedly, ten times or more. The chain joins TRBV28 to TRBJ1-6; 7 nucleotides line up with TRBD1. Germline CDR1 reads MDHEN; CDR2 reads SYDVKM. V shed 6 bases and J 8 bases; nucleotides not matched to a gene: 7. The CDR3 has 14 amino acids. The CDR3 DNA reads as TGTGCCAGCAGACCCGGGAGGGGGCATTCACCCCTCCACTTT. It codes for CASRPGRGHSPLHF.

This sequence joins TRBV5-5 and TRBJ1-3; 8 bases agree with TRBD1. Germline CDR1 is SGHKS and CDR2 is YYEKEE (reference sequence). The CDR3 length is 17 residues. V dropped 4 bases and J dropped 1; count of bases not matched to a gene: 10. The CDR3 reads CASSLWTGFESGNTIYF. The CDR3 bases are TGTGCCAGCAGCCTATGGACAGGGTTTGAATCTGGAAACACCATATATTTT.

V usage is TRBV6-4 and J usage is TRBJ2-3; TRBD2 matches at 10 bases. Losses at the gene ends were 10 bases for V and 3 bases for J; bases not matched to a gene: 10. CDR3 length equals 15 residues. Looked up from germline, CDR1 is MRHNA and CDR2 is SNTAGT. This chain's CDR3 is CATRRSSGGTDTQYF. DNA of the CDR3: TGTGCCACCAGAAGGTCTAGCGGGGGAACAGATACGCAGTATTTT.

The chain recombines TRBV29-1 with TRBJ2-1, with 9 bases that match TRBD2. This CDR3 has 16 residues. Trimming cost V 2 bases and J 6 bases; bases outside gene matches: 11. CDR1 and CDR2 from the germline V gene are SQVTM and ANQGSEA. The CDR3 DNA reads as TGCAGCGTTGAACCCGCGGGGGGGCCTTGGCGCAATGAGCAGTTCTTC. This translates into CSVEPAGGPWRNEQFF.

CDR3 sequence reads: CASSYPEETQYF. For the CDR3, the DNA is TGTGCCAGCAGTTACCCGGAAGAGACCCAGTACTTC. The chain carries TRBV6-2 or TRBV6-3 and TRBJ2-5; the D is unclear. Trimming pared 2 bases from V and 3 bases from J, leaving 4 bases between. CDR3 length: 12 amino acids. The germline CDR1 and CDR2 sequences are MNHEY and SVGEGT.

This clone was observed at least ten times. The chain links TRBV3-1 (or the pseudogene TRBV3-2) to TRBJ1-2, with a possible D match to TRBD1 (6 bases). The germline gives CDR1 LGHDT, CDR2 YNNKEL (reference sequence). Trimming pared 3 bases from V and 4 bases from J, leaving 12 bases between. The CDR3 consists of 14 residues. The CDR3 protein is CASSHPTGTYGYTF. CDR3 in DNA: TGTGCCAGCAGCCACCCAACAGGGACCTATGGCTACACCTTC.

The rearrangement uses TRBV7-9 and TRBJ1-2, with 8 bases that match TRBD1. Per the germline V gene, CDR1 is SEHNR and CDR2 is FQNEAQ (reference sequence). The CDR3 has 12 residues. V gave up 10 bases and J gave up 5 bases; unmatched junction bases: 6. The CDR3 DNA follows: TGTGCCATCTCGGGACAGGCTTATGGCTACACCTTC. Protein: CAISGQAYGYTF. Full variable domain (remainder filled in from reference TRBV7-9 and TRBJ1-2): DTGVSQNPRHKITKRGQNVTFRCDPISEHNRLYWYRQTLGQGPEFLTYFQNEAQLEKSRLLSDRFSAERPKGSFSTLEIQRTEQGDSAMYLCAISGQAYGYTFGSGTRLTVV.